This entry lists 21 T cell receptor beta chains sequenced from one sample in a study of cytomegalovirus exposure and HLA in healthy donors. It was with 60 Vbeta and 13 Jbeta primers that the PCR ran. Some clones are missing from TCRdb's copy, which holds only in-frame ones; the method was immunoSEQ multiplex PCR. This table holds approximately 160,000 clones, approximately 72% found once. The sequenced material came from PBMCs. Receptor source: a man aged 50-59 years in good health and CMV-seronegative.

This clone was seen a handful of times. The gene calls are TRBV14 and TRBJ2-5; 9 bases agree with TRBD2. The DNA matches TRBJ2-7 better at its end, which makes the J call doubtful. Germline-derived CDR1 and CDR2 are SGHDN and FVKESK. The CDR3 runs to 15 residues. The CDR3 DNA sequence: TGTGCCAGCAGCCAAGCGGGCGGGGGGGCCCACGAGCAGTACTTC. Its protein is CASSQAGGGAHEQYF.

V is TRBV7-2 and J is TRBJ2-1; D is perhaps TRBD1 (5 bases). CDR3 length: 14 residues. Trimming pared 5 bases from V and 13 bases from J, leaving 21 bases between. Per the germline V gene, CDR1 is SGHTA and CDR2 is FQGNSA. Here the CDR3 reads CASSGIGAETNQFF. CDR3 DNA sequence: TGTGCCAGCAGCGGGATTGGGGCGGAAACGAATCAGTTCTTC. The full variable domain, rest sourced from reference TRBV7-2 and TRBJ2-1, is GAGVSQSPSNKVTEKGKDVELRCDPISGHTALYWYRQSLGQGLEFLIYFQGNSAPDKSGLPSDRFSAERTGGSVSTLTIQRTQQEDSAVYLCASSGIGAETNQFFGPGTRLTVL.

The sample holds one count of this clone. V gene TRBV7-2 combines with J gene TRBJ2-7; TRBD2 is a possible D gene (6 bases). The V end lost 0 bases, the J end lost 6 bases, and 9 bases lay between the germline ends. The CDR3 covers 13 residues. Germline V gene data show CDR1 as SGHTA and CDR2 as FQGNSA. CDR3 in DNA: TGTGCCAGCAGCTTAGCTTGGAGGGGCGAGCAGTACTTC. Encoded protein: CASSLAWRGEQYF.

This chain joins TRBV2 and TRBJ1-1, with D perhaps TRBD1 (6 bases). The CDR3 spans 14 residues. V lost 1 base and J 9 bases, leaving 15 bases between the germline ends. Germline V lookup: CDR1 SNHLY, CDR2 FYNNEI. In nucleotides, the CDR3 is TGTGCCAGCAGTGAAGTCCAAGGGGGGGTTCAAGCTTTCTTT. It yields the protein CASSEVQGGVQAFF.

CDR3 sequence (DNA): TGCGCCAGCTACCTCCTACAGGGACGGGGAGAGACCCAGTACTTC. It is translated as CASYLLQGRGETQYF. The chain uses TRBV4-3 and TRBJ2-5, with D perhaps TRBD1 (6 bases). The V end was cut by 8 bases, the J end by 4 bases, with 20 bases between. This CDR3 region has 15 residues. Germline V lookup: CDR1 LGHNA, CDR2 YSLEER.

The chain is built from TRBV11-2 and TRBJ1-2; TRBD1 matches 8 bases. With 4 bases clipped from V and 4 bases from J, the junction kept 8 bases outside the gene matches. CDR1 and CDR2 from the germline V gene are SGHAT and FQNNGV. The CDR3 consists of 15 residues. CDR3 bases: TGTGCCAGCAGCTCCTATGACAGGGGTTTCTATGGCTACACCTTC. Translated: CASSSYDRGFYGYTF.

This chain connects TRBV14 to TRBJ2-3, with 8 bases identical to TRBD2. Germline assignment: CDR1 SGHDN and CDR2 FVKESK. CDR3 length: 14 residues. With V trimmed by 4 bases and J by 4 bases, 4 bases remained unmatched. CDR3 region: CASSPGLAADTQYF. The CDR3 bases are TGTGCCAGCAGCCCCGGACTAGCAGCAGATACGCAGTATTTT.

The V and J genes are TRBV18 and TRBJ2-1; the D is unclear. V was pared by 3 bases and J by 0 bases, with 9 bases between. CDR1 and CDR2 (germline): KGHSH, LQKENI. There are 15 residues in the CDR3. The CDR3 coding sequence is TGTGCCAGCTCACCTCTCGCCAGCTCCTACAATGAGCAGTTCTTC. This translates into CASSPLASSYNEQFF.

The chain is built from TRBV5-1 and TRBJ2-7, with 8 nucleotides matching TRBD2. Germline loops: CDR1 SGHRS, CDR2 YFSETQ. V trimming: 5 bases; J trimming: 1 base; junction bases outside the gene matches: 5. This CDR3 spans 14 amino acids. The CDR3 DNA is TGCGCCAGCAGTTGGCGGGGGGATTCCTACGAGCAGTACTTC. This translates into CASSWRGDSYEQYF.

The chain is built from TRBV5-1 and TRBJ2-7; D gene uncertain. CDR3 length equals 14 residues. Germline CDR1 reads SGHRS; CDR2 reads YFSETQ. The ends were cut back, 0 bases at V and 3 bases at J, with 10 bases in the middle. The CDR3 DNA sequence: TGCGCCAGCAGCTTGGCCATAGGAGTCTACGAGCAGTACTTC. It translates to CASSLAIGVYEQYF.

The table lists this clone with a count of one. CDR3 sequence (DNA): TGTGCCAGCAGCTTTTGGACAGGGTCCACAGATACGCAGTATTTT. This sequence encodes CASSFWTGSTDTQYF. V is TRBV5-6 and J is TRBJ2-3, with 8 positions matching TRBD1. V shed 2 bases, J shed 2 bases, and the junction held 4 bases outside the gene matches. CDR3 length equals 15 residues. From germline, CDR1 is SGHDT and CDR2 YYEEEE.

This clone has a handful of counts. The chain employs TRBV25-1 and TRBJ2-5; TRBD1 is a possible D gene (5 bases). Per germline, CDR1 MGHDK and CDR2 SYGVNS. V was clipped by 5 bases and J by 5 bases, with 12 bases between them. CDR3 length equals 13 residues. The DNA of the CDR3 is TGTGCCAGCAGTCCAGGGATCTGGGAGACCCAGTACTTC. It yields the protein CASSPGIWETQYF.

Only a few counts were recorded for this clone. The chain recombines TRBV9 with TRBJ1-6; 7 positions match TRBD1. CDR3 length: 17 residues. Germline lookup yields CDR1 SGDLS and CDR2 YYNGEE. Trimming at V came to 3 bases and at J to 5 bases, leaving 11 bases not matched to a gene. Written as DNA, the CDR3 is TGTGCCAGCAGCGCCGAGGGACAGTCCTTCCATAATTCACCCCTCCACTTT. It yields the protein CASSAEGQSFHNSPLHF.

V and J are TRBV5-1 and TRBJ2-3; D remains ambiguous. Germline V gives CDR1 SGHRS, CDR2 YFSETQ. The CDR3 is 15 residues long. V lost 0 bases and J 2 bases, leaving 10 bases between the germline ends. CDR3 nucleotides: TGCGCCAGCAGCTTGGTTGCCCAGATCACAGATACGCAGTATTTT. Its protein product is CASSLVAQITDTQYF. The full variable domain, in which reference TRBV5-1 and TRBJ2-3 provide the parts outside the CDR3, is KAGVTQTPRYLIKTRGQQVTLSCSPISGHRSVSWYQQTPGQGLQFLFEYFSETQRNKGNFPGRFSGRQFSNSRSEMNVSTLELGDSALYLCASSLVAQITDTQYFGPGTRLTVL.

V is TRBV11-2 and J is TRBJ2-3, with D possibly TRBD1 on 6 matching bases. V gave up 5 bases and J gave up 2 bases, with 11 bases separating them. The CDR3 is 14 amino acids. Germline V lookup: CDR1 SGHAT, CDR2 FQNNGV. CDR3 coding DNA: TGTGCCAGCAGCCGGACAGTTGCCACAGATACGCAGTATTTT. It specifies CASSRTVATDTQYF.

The chain is built from TRBV4-1 and TRBJ1-2; unclear D gene. Germline-derived CDR1 and CDR2 are MGHRA and YSYEKL. The CDR3 contains 13 residues. The V gene lost 3 bases and the J gene lost 3 bases, with 8 bases spanning the gap. In DNA, the CDR3 is TGCGCCAGCAGCCAGCAGGTGGACTATGGCTACACCTTC. This encodes CASSQQVDYGYTF.

With respect to this clone: It is unclear where the CDR3 begins or ends on the DNA, so no DNA is shown, and the CDR3 is as TCRdb lists it. The chain has TRBV15 and TRBJ1-2; the table's D call, TRBD1, has no DNA check behind it. Per germline, CDR1 LNHNV and CDR2 YYDKDF (reference sequence). The CDR3 region is 13 residues in length, termini included. The CDR3: CATSRDRVAGGTF.

The rearrangement links TRBV6-1 to TRBJ1-6, with D possibly TRBD1 on 6 matching bases. Germline loops: CDR1 MNHNS, CDR2 SASEGT. The CDR3 is 14 residues long. V was shortened by 7 bases and J by 5 bases, with 12 bases between the two germline ends. Here the CDR3 DNA reads TGTGCCAGCATCCCAGGGGTAAATAATTCACCCCTCCACTTT. Residues: CASIPGVNNSPLHF.

This clone has a single count. The chain has TRBV7-8 and TRBJ1-1; 7 bases are shared with TRBD1. Losses at the gene ends were 5 bases for V and 1 base for J; bases not matched to a gene: 4. The germline V gene has CDR1 SGHVS and CDR2 FQNEAQ. The CDR3 runs 14 residues. The CDR3 spells CASSAQGTNTEAFF. CDR3 nucleotide sequence: TGTGCCAGCAGCGCACAGGGGACGAACACTGAAGCTTTCTTT.

The chain recombines TRBV5-1 with TRBJ1-1; 9 nucleotides line up with TRBD1. Germline V lookup: CDR1 SGHRS, CDR2 YFSETQ. V trimming: 4 bases; J trimming: 4 bases; junction bases outside the gene matches: 5. The length of the CDR3 is 14 residues. CDR3 sequence reads: CASSPRTGATEAFF. The CDR3 nucleotides are TGCGCCAGCAGCCCCCGGACAGGGGCCACTGAAGCTTTCTTT.

This rearrangement joins TRBV5-1 to TRBJ1-1; D perhaps matches TRBD1 (6 bases). Germline V gene lookup returns CDR1 SGHRS and CDR2 YFSETQ. There are 15 residues in the CDR3. V was trimmed by 9 bases and J by 1 base, leaving 19 bases between them. CDR3 protein: CATNLGGAGNTEAFF. The CDR3 coding sequence is TGCGCCACCAATTTGGGGGGGGCTGGGAACACTGAAGCTTTCTTT.